This TCR beta chain was captured by sequencing in a study of T-cell reconstitution after alpha-beta-depleted transplantation in children. Findings and caveats of the study: After one year, T-cell counts and TCRbeta diversity mostly came from new T cells. Several hundred expanded graft clones reportedly gave rise to the alpha-beta T cells present about two months after transplant. Recipient T cells and thymic progenitors that survived were the source of the high TCRbeta diversity seen at day 60 in some patients.

This clonotype was found many times. Its cognate antigen is unknown. It was with unique molecular identifiers that the TCRbeta library was prepared. Each CDR3 protein gets one entry after TCRdb re-called the PCR reads with MiXCR. Here the sample spans around 210,000 distinct CDR3 sequences, roughly 7% being singletons. Trimming pared 1 base from V and 8 bases from J, leaving 11 bases between. The germline gives CDR1 SGHTA, CDR2 FQGNSA. This CDR3 has 14 residues. The chain links TRBV7-2 to TRBJ1-4; no definite D call. Sequenced material: PBMCs, taken before TCRalphabeta/CD19-depleted stem cell transplant. The receptor was isolated from a boy aged 2 to 9 with acute lymphoblastic leukemia, due to receive a stem cell transplant. CDR3 bases: TGTGCCAGCAGCTTAGAGGCAGCAGAAGAAAAACTGTTTTTT. Its protein is CASSLEAAEEKLFF.